These 24 T cell receptor beta chains came from one sample sequenced in a study of T cell responses to AZD1222 COVID-19 vaccine. TCRdb's table, derived via immunoSEQ multiplex PCR, lists solely in-frame clones and lacks some. The sample gives roughly 130,000 clones, approximately 86% of which show up once; approximately 1.5% is in the top ten. The sequencing here drew on peripheral blood, taken on day 0 of AZD1222 vaccination. All receptors derive from an adult in good health.

The V call is TRBV7-8, the J call TRBJ1-2; 9 bases map to TRBD1. The CDR3 runs to 15 residues. J lost 2 bases, V lost 5 bases, and 6 bases had no gene match. Germline V lookup: CDR1 SGHVS, CDR2 FQNEAQ. The CDR3 DNA sequence: TGTGCCAGCAGCACGTCGGGACAGGGAAACTATGGCTACACCTTC. Translating it yields CASSTSGQGNYGYTF.

The chain has TRBV11-3 and TRBJ1-1; possibly TRBD1 for D (5 bases). V lost 1 base and J 5 bases, leaving 17 bases between the germline ends. The V gene's germline CDR1 is SGHNT and CDR2 YENEEA. CDR3 size: 16 residues. CDR3 DNA: TGTGCCAGCAGCTTAGGGTCCGGGACCCTAACAACTGAAGCTTTCTTT. This translates into CASSLGSGTLTTEAFF.

This clone was observed a few times. V gene TRBV10-3 combines with J gene TRBJ2-3; maybe TRBD2 (6 bases). Germline CDR1 reads ENHRY; CDR2 reads SYGVKD. V dropped 0 bases and J dropped 4 bases, with 17 bases sitting between them. The CDR3 runs to 17 residues. CDR3 DNA: TGTGCCATCAGTGAGTCTTCGGGGGTCGGACTTTCAGATACGCAGTATTTT. Translating it yields CAISESSGVGLSDTQYF.

The chain recombines TRBV24-1 with TRBJ2-7, with 11 bases that match TRBD1. In germline, CDR1 is KGHDR, CDR2 SFDVKD. V shed 1 base, J shed 7 bases, and the junction held 5 bases outside the gene matches. The CDR3 is 15 residues long. The CDR3 DNA reads as TGTGCCACCAGTGATTTCGGACAGGGGGCTGGGGAGCAGTACTTC. Its translation is CATSDFGQGAGEQYF.

The CDR3 loop reads CASSQGFGGGEQYF. CDR3 bases: TGTGCCAGCAGTCAGGGTTTCGGGGGTGGCGAGCAGTACTTC. This rearrangement joins TRBV28 to TRBJ2-7, with D possibly being TRBD2 (6 bases). CDR3 length equals 14 residues. Looked up from germline, CDR1 is MDHEN and CDR2 is SYDVKM. Trimming cost V 5 bases and J 6 bases, with 17 bases left between them.

J is TRBJ1-5 and V is TRBV10-1; a weak D match, TRBD1 (6 bases). CDR3 length equals 15 residues. Germline CDR1 and CDR2: WNHNN and SYGVQD (reference sequence). Trimming removed 4 bases from V and 3 bases from J, with 13 bases in between. The DNA of the CDR3 is TGCGCCAGCAGTGGTGGAGGGGGGGCCAATCAGCCCCAGCATTTT. Protein product: CASSGGGGANQPQHF.

The chain joins TRBV6-5 to TRBJ1-1; weak D call: TRBD1 (6 bases). CDR1 and CDR2 (germline): MNHEY, SVGAGI. The V and J ends lost 0 bases and 4 bases respectively, with 12 bases between them. This CDR3 spans 15 amino acids. The CDR3: CASSYSSSRGTEAFF. The CDR3 DNA sequence: TGTGCCAGCAGTTACTCGAGTAGCAGGGGCACTGAAGCTTTCTTT.

The chain uses TRBV4-1 and TRBJ2-2; 8 bases are shared with TRBD2. Looked up from germline, CDR1 is MGHRA and CDR2 is YSYEKL. The CDR3 loop spans 17 amino acids. V trimming: 0 bases; J trimming: 4 bases; junction bases outside the gene matches: 7. CDR3 DNA sequence: TGCGCCAGCAGCCAAGAGGTTGGCGGGGGGACCACCGGGGAGCTGTTTTTT. Amino acids: CASSQEVGGGTTGELFF.

This chain joins TRBV16 and TRBJ1-1; D uncertain. This CDR3 has 14 amino acids. V was pared by 3 bases and J by 4 bases, with 12 bases between. CDR1 KGHSY and CDR2 FQNENV come from the germline V gene. The CDR3 region is CASSQRGLGTEAFF. The CDR3 DNA reads as TGTGCCAGCAGCCAGAGAGGGTTGGGCACTGAAGCTTTCTTT.

The chain links TRBV3-1 (or the pseudogene TRBV3-2) to TRBJ1-5, with D uncertain. This CDR3 has 13 residues. Looked up from germline, CDR1 is LGHDT and CDR2 is YNNKEL (reference sequence). The V end lost 0 bases, the J end lost 7 bases, and 7 bases lay between the germline ends. The chain's CDR3 is CASSQDYVQPQHF. DNA of the CDR3: TGTGCCAGCAGCCAAGATTACGTCCAGCCCCAGCATTTT.

CDR3 protein: CAISAAENTEAFF. The CDR3 nucleotides are TGTGCCATCAGTGCGGCGGAGAACACTGAAGCTTTCTTT. V is TRBV10-3 and J is TRBJ1-1; D is unresolved. The CDR3 is 13 amino acids. CDR1 ENHRY and CDR2 SYGVKD come from the germline V gene. V was clipped by 4 bases and J by 1 base, with 7 bases between them.

This clone was observed once. The genes are TRBV7-2 and TRBJ1-6, with D perhaps matching TRBD1 (6 bases). This CDR3 comprises 15 residues. In germline, CDR1 is SGHTA, CDR2 FQGNSA. V lost 0 bases, J lost 8 bases, and 11 bases lay in between. In nucleotides, the CDR3 is TGTGCCAGCAGCTTAGCCGGGGGCGTGGATTCACCCCTCCACTTT. Its translation is CASSLAGGVDSPLHF.

V is TRBV9 and J is TRBJ1-3; D is perhaps TRBD1 (6 bases). The V gene's germline CDR1 is SGDLS and CDR2 YYNGEE. There are 15 residues in the CDR3. With 3 bases removed from V and 3 bases from J, the gap between germline ends came to 13 bases. CDR3 loop: CASSAATGSGNTIYF. The CDR3 DNA reads as TGTGCCAGCAGCGCGGCCACAGGGAGTGGAAACACCATATATTTT.

This chain uses TRBV19 with TRBJ1-4; the D is unclear. The germline CDR1 and CDR2 sequences are LNHDA and SQIVND (reference sequence). Deletions cut 1 base from V and 8 bases from J, with 14 bases between. This CDR3 has 15 amino acids. The CDR3 nucleotides are TGTGCCAGTAGTATAGTTGGGGTAGGAAGCGAAAAACTGTTTTTT. Amino acids: CASSIVGVGSEKLFF. The full variable domain, its missing parts supplied by reference TRBV19 and TRBJ1-4, is DGGITQSPKYLFRKEGQNVTLSCEQNLNHDAMYWYRQDPGQGLRLIYYSQIVNDFQKGDIAEGYSVSREKKESFPLTVTSAQKNPTAFYLCASSIVGVGSEKLFFGSGTQLSVL.

The rearrangement joins TRBV11-2 to TRBJ2-7; possible D gene TRBD1, 6 bases. Germline V CDR1 and CDR2: SGHAT, FQNNGV. The CDR3 has 13 residues. V gave up 1 base and J gave up 5 bases, with 9 bases separating them. The CDR3 is CASSLAGVHEQYF. CDR3 DNA sequence: TGTGCCAGCAGCTTAGCAGGGGTCCACGAGCAGTACTTC.

The chain is built from TRBV19 and TRBJ1-2, with a tentative D call TRBD1 (5 bases). The CDR3 runs to 14 residues. Trimming removed 7 bases from V and 1 base from J, with 13 bases in between. CDR1 is LNHDA, CDR2 SQIVND, per germline (reference sequence). CDR3 nucleotide sequence: TGTGCCAGTACGCCAACCAGGGATAACTATGGCTACACCTTC. Residues: CASTPTRDNYGYTF.

This clone has a handful of counts. The rearrangement links TRBV24-1 to TRBJ1-5; D is possibly TRBD1 (6 bases). V was trimmed by 3 bases and J by 5 bases, leaving 16 bases between them. CDR1 KGHDR and CDR2 SFDVKD come from the germline V gene. The CDR3 loop spans 16 amino acids. CDR3 nucleotide sequence: TGTGCCACCAGTGATGCACAGGGCGGGGGGCATCAGCCCCAGCATTTT. It translates to CATSDAQGGGHQPQHF.

This chain connects TRBV3-1 (or the pseudogene TRBV3-2) to TRBJ2-1; 7 bases agree with TRBD2. The junction had 9 bases not matched to a gene; V was cut back by 4 bases and J by 3 bases. The germline gives CDR1 LGHDT, CDR2 YNNKEL (reference sequence). There are 16 residues in the CDR3. The CDR3 DNA sequence: TGTGCCAGCAGCCTCATCGCGGGGGTAAACTACAATGAGCAGTTCTTC. Its translation: CASSLIAGVNYNEQFF.

V usage is TRBV20-1 and J usage is TRBJ1-3; possibly TRBD1 for D (5 bases). Germline-derived CDR1 and CDR2 are DFQATT and SNEGSKA (reference sequence). V lost 5 bases to trimming and J lost 16 bases, with 18 bases between them. The CDR3 loop spans 11 amino acids. The CDR3, as DNA: TGCAGTGCTGGGGAACAGGAGAAGAAGTATTTT. It specifies CSAGEQEKKYF.

The rearrangement joins TRBV24-1 to TRBJ2-2; no clear D gene. V shed 3 bases and J shed 3 bases, with 7 bases lying between them. Germline CDR1 reads KGHDR; CDR2 reads SFDVKD. The CDR3 runs 14 residues. CDR3 sequence (DNA): TGTGCCACCAGTGATCCGAGTTACACCGGGGAGCTGTTTTTT. Residues: CATSDPSYTGELFF.

CDR3 in amino acids: CASSMGNQPQHF. The CDR3, as DNA: TGTGCCAGTAGTATGGGGAATCAGCCCCAGCATTTT. The chain is built from TRBV19 and TRBJ1-5; D gene ambiguous. Trimming left V 3 bases short and J 4 bases short, with 4 bases between. CDR1 is LNHDA, CDR2 SQIVND, per germline (reference sequence). The CDR3 length is 12 residues.

This clone was seen just once. This chain joins TRBV28 and TRBJ1-1; TRBD1 matches 7 bases. CDR1 and CDR2 (germline): MDHEN, SYDVKM. This CDR3 is 15 amino acids long. V lost 5 bases and J lost 4; bases outside the gene matches: 10. The CDR3 reads CASSPPRGRGTEAFF. The CDR3 DNA follows: TGTGCCAGCAGTCCTCCGAGGGGGCGAGGCACTGAAGCTTTCTTT.

J is TRBJ2-1 and V is TRBV24-1, with 11 bases that match TRBD1. CDR3 size: 17 residues. Trimming cost V 4 bases and J 7 bases; bases outside gene matches: 11. Germline V gene lookup returns CDR1 KGHDR and CDR2 SFDVKD. The DNA of the CDR3 is TGTGCCACCAGTGACTACCTCGGACAGGGGGCGGTGAATGAGCAGTTCTTC. It translates to CATSDYLGQGAVNEQFF.

For the CDR3, the DNA is TGTGCCAGCTCACCTGCAGGGGTTTCTGGAAACACCATATATTTT. Translated, it gives CASSPAGVSGNTIYF. The V and J genes are TRBV18 and TRBJ1-3; possibly TRBD1 for D (6 bases). From germline, CDR1 is KGHSH and CDR2 LQKENI. Trimming took 3 bases from V and 1 from J, leaving 10 bases between them. This CDR3 has 15 residues.